Following are 2 T cell receptor beta chains from one sample sequenced in a study of blood T cell repertoires in COVID-19. Profiling relied on immunoSEQ multiplex PCR, and the TCRdb table lists in-frame clones only, not all of them. The sample has approximately 15,000 clones; approximately 91% are singletons. Sequencing input: peripheral blood. The receptors derive from a man between 60 and 75 years old with acute or convalescent COVID-19.

The CDR3, as DNA: TGTGCCAGCAGCCAAGGAGGGCGCGGGGAGCTGTTTTTT. It codes for CASSQGGRGELFF. V usage is TRBV14 and J usage is TRBJ2-2, with D possibly TRBD2 on 5 matching bases. CDR3 length: 13 amino acids. The ends were cut back, 1 base at V and 7 bases at J, with 7 bases in the middle. The V gene's germline CDR1 is SGHDN and CDR2 FVKESK.

J is TRBJ1-3 and V is TRBV28; 7 positions agree with TRBD1. V gave up 3 bases and J gave up 8 bases; unmatched junction bases: 4. The germline V gene encodes CDR1 MDHEN and CDR2 SYDVKM. The CDR3 is 13 residues long. The CDR3 loop reads CASSFPRGYTIYF. CDR3 bases: TGTGCCAGCAGTTTCCCCAGGGGGTACACCATATATTTT.